Ten or more counts support the clone carrying this T cell receptor (beta chain). The antigen remains unidentified. Noted time point: patch test 2, 6 weeks after DPC sensitization. Treatment defined: therapeutic diphenylcyclopropenone sensitization with weekly scalp DPC. TCRdb redid the calling of the RACE reads with MiXCR, one entry per CDR3 protein. The sample has 35,000 to 45,000 distinct CDR3 sequences, just under 9% seen once. Germline V lookup: CDR1 MNHNS, CDR2 SASEGT. This CDR3 comprises 14 residues. After removal of 6 bases from V and 3 bases from J, the junction contained 3 bases not matched to a gene. The sample belongs to a study of human T cells and chemical hapten exposure. Study overall: Chiefly female patients presented with alopecia areata, totalis or universalis.

General study points: Each of the donors had alopecia, so their immune responses may not resemble those of healthy people.

Here the sequenced sample was whole blood, taken in connection with sensitization to the hapten diphenylcyclopropenone (DPC). This sequence was found in a woman aged 40 to 49 with alopecia areata. Some clones in this sample may be carry-over from other donors' samples. This rearrangement joins TRBV6-1 to TRBJ2-3, with 10 positions matching TRBD1. This CDR3 is CASRRTGGTDTQYF. The DNA for the CDR3 is TGTGCCAGCAGACGGACAGGGGGGACAGATACGCAGTATTTT.